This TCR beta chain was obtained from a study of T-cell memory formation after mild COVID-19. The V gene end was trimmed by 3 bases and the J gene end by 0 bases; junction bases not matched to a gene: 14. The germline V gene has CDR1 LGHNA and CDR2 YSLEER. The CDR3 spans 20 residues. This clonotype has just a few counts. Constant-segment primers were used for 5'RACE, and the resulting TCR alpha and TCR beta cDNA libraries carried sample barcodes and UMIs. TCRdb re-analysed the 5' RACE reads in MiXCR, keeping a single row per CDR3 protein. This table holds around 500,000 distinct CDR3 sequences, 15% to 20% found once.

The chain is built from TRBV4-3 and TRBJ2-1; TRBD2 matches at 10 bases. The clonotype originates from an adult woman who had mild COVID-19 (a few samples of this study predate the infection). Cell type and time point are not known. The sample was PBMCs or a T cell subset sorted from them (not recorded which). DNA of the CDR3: TGCGCCAGCAGCCACCCGGTCTCGGCTAGCGGGAGCGGCTCCTACAATGAGCAGTTCTTC. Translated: CASSHPVSASGSGSYNEQFF.